The TCR beta chain under discussion was sequenced for a study of shared clonotypes between healthy human individuals. In the case of this clone: Its antigen remains unknown.

Deep was the level used in running the assay. In replicate PCRs of sorted subsets, roughly 210 ng DNA, approximately 30,000 T cell genomes, was used. Method: immunoSEQ multiplex PCR; TCRdb's copy keeps in-frame clones and lacks some. Of some 1 million clones detected, about 76% appear once; the ten largest clones hold roughly 1.4%. This CDR3 is built from 15 residues. Trimming pared 6 bases from V and 2 bases from J, leaving 14 bases between. Per germline, CDR1 SNHLY and CDR2 FYNNEI. The study's findings and limits: The sampled material consisted only of blood, and tissue repertoires are likely to differ.

Sequencing was performed on memory CD4+ T cells sorted from blood. Described subset: CD45RA-negative fraction. The source of this sequence is a man younger than 30 in good health. The gene calls are TRBV2 and TRBJ2-1, with no clear D. DNA of the CDR3: TGTGCCAGCAGGCTGGACCTAGGTCCCTACAATGAGCAGTTCTTC. This sequence encodes CASRLDLGPYNEQFF.